Following are 8 T cell receptor beta chains from one sample sequenced in a study of Graves' ophthalmopathy and Graves' hyperthyroidism. For repertoire sequencing, the TCR beta CDR3 regions were amplified from RNA transcripts. The first-round RT-PCR employed HTBI primers together with the Qiagen OneStep RT-PCR kit. A multiplex PCR was then performed as the second round. A single record per CDR3 protein comes from TCRdb applying MiXCR to the multiplex PCR reads. This table has hundreds of thousands of distinct CDR3 sequences, around 40% appearing once. Sequences were obtained from peripheral blood. These receptors were collected from an adult man with Graves' ophthalmopathy.

This chain connects TRBV2 to TRBJ1-1; D may be TRBD1 (6 bases). The CDR3 has 14 residues. Trimming removed 7 bases at V and 3 bases at J, with 15 bases between. Germline-derived CDR1 and CDR2 are SNHLY and FYNNEI. CDR3: CASTPGQTYTEAFF. The CDR3 nucleotides are TGTGCCAGCACCCCCGGACAGACGTACACTGAAGCTTTCTTT.

The chain's CDR3 is CAREEGVGEKLFF. CDR3 in DNA: TGTGCCAGAGAGGAGGGAGTTGGGGAAAAACTGTTTTTT. The V call is TRBV25-1, the J call TRBJ1-4; D gene unclear. The CDR3 is 13 residues long. The germline gives CDR1 MGHDK, CDR2 SYGVNS. The ends were cut back, 9 bases at V and 8 bases at J, with 16 bases in the middle.

In the case of this clonotype: A much larger clone differs from this one at a single base, so this may be a read error. The CDR3 region has the DNA TGTGCCGGCAGTGGACTAAACAGGGGGCGCGCCTACGAGCAGTACTTC. It codes for CAGSGLNRGRAYEQYF. This sequence joins TRBV2 and TRBJ2-7; 9 bases match TRBD1. Per germline, CDR1 SNHLY and CDR2 FYNNEI. The CDR3 extends over 16 amino acids.

This chain links TRBV4-1 with TRBJ1-1, with 8 nucleotides matching TRBD1. The J segment lost 5 bases and the V segment lost 4 bases, leaving 9 bases of the junction unmatched. Germline CDR1 is MGHRA and CDR2 is YSYEKL. The CDR3 extends over 15 amino acids. For the CDR3, the DNA is TGCGCCAGCAGCCTCAGACAGGGGTGGGGGACTGAAGCTTTCTTT. This sequence encodes CASSLRQGWGTEAFF.

As for this clonotype: The junction shows a germline mismatch at one end, possibly a read error. J is TRBJ1-5 and V is TRBV7-9; the D gene is possibly TRBD1 (5 bases). Germline V lookup: CDR1 SEHNR, CDR2 FQNEAQ (reference sequence). CDR3 length: 15 amino acids. DNA for the CDR3: TGTGCCAGCAGCGATCTAGGGGTGCGCAATCAGCCCCAGCACTTT. Amino acids: CASSDLGVRNQPQHF.

This clonotype has just a few counts. This chain joins TRBV9 and TRBJ1-6; D is unresolved. CDR1 and CDR2 (germline): SGDLS, YYNGEE. This CDR3 has 15 amino acids. CDR3 sequence (DNA): TGTGCGTCTTCGTCCGACCTCTCCTATAATTCACCCCTCCACTTT. Protein product: CASSSDLSYNSPLHF.

This clonotype was recorded at least ten times. This chain uses TRBV15 with TRBJ1-2; no reliable D call. Trimming cost V 1 base and J 2 bases, with 8 bases left between them. The CDR3 consists of 14 residues. CDR1 and CDR2 (germline): LNHNV, YYDKDF (reference sequence). This chain's CDR3 is CATSRVGRNYGYTF. The CDR3 nucleotides read TGTGCCACCAGCAGAGTTGGCAGGAACTATGGCTACACCTTC.

Of note for this clonotype: A much larger clone lies a single base off, so this may be a read error. The conserved phenylalanine or tryptophan is not found at the CDR3 terminus, so this likely reflects a read error. This chain joins TRBV24-1 and TRBJ1-1; no definite D call. The CDR3 loop spans 11 amino acids. Germline V CDR1 and CDR2: KGHDR, SFDVKD. Trimming removed 3 bases from V and 8 bases from J, with 6 bases in between. The DNA of the CDR3 is TGTGCCACCAGTGATAAACGGGAAGCTTTCCTT. It codes for CATSDKREAFL.